The clone carrying this T cell receptor beta chain occurred a few times. This sample stems from a study of blood T cells in healthy people across ages. Study context: The capture of about one barcoded beta molecule per two T cells was achieved by template switching.

A second roughly 6 to 12 cycle PCR used barcoded and J-beta primers. Each cDNA molecule received a tag from a template-switch adaptor that had 12 random nucleotides. TCRdb passed the 5' RACE reads through MiXCR, listing each CDR3 protein once. The sample has more than 650,000 distinct CDR3 sequences, 50% to 65% seen once; the top ten hold around 40%. Healthy individuals of Caucasian origin from Russia, aged about 6 to 100, served as donors. The CDR3 is made up of 13 amino acids. V was cut by 6 bases and J by 5 bases, with 10 bases left in between. Looked up from germline, CDR1 is KGHSH and CDR2 is LQKENI.

Input material: blood. The J gene is TRBJ1-4, the V gene TRBV18; D not certain. The sequence derives from a man older than 75 in good health. The CDR3 here is CASSRAENEKLFF. CDR3 sequence (DNA): TGTGCCAGCTCGAGAGCGGAGAATGAAAAACTGTTTTTT.